These 19 T cell receptor beta chains originate from one sample sequenced in a study of early T cells in non-severe SARS-CoV-2 infection. TCRdb fed the 5' RACE reads into MiXCR, producing one record per CDR3 protein. This sample carries over 25,000 distinct CDR3 sequences, around 5.9% of them seen once, and the ten largest clones take over 0.9%. The sample was whole blood. Receptor source: an adult who was a healthcare worker with PCR-confirmed SARS-CoV-2 infection or an uninfected control (not recorded which).

This clonotype was seen many times. V usage is TRBV12-3 or TRBV12-4 and J usage is TRBJ2-1, with no clear D. The length of the CDR3 is 13 residues. Between the trimmed V and J ends, which lost 6 bases and 9 bases, there was a span of 15 bases. The CDR3: CASSFTGVGEQFF. DNA for the CDR3: TGTGCCAGCAGCTTTACTGGGGTCGGTGAGCAGTTCTTC.

This clonotype appeared many times. This chain links TRBV3-1 with TRBJ2-7; D gene ambiguous. Germline V gives CDR1 LGHDT, CDR2 YNNKEL (reference sequence). The germline V and J ends were trimmed by 2 bases and 1 base, with 0 bases remaining between them. The CDR3 spans 11 residues. The CDR3 region is CASSQSYEQYF. The CDR3, as DNA: TGTGCCAGCAGCCAATCCTACGAGCAGTACTTC.

This clonotype has a count of ten or more. The V call is TRBV12-3 or TRBV12-4, the J call TRBJ1-6, with 7 bases identical to TRBD1. With V trimmed by 5 bases and J by 9 bases, 7 bases remained unmatched. This CDR3 is 14 amino acids long. CDR3 in DNA: TGTGCCAGCAGTATTACAGGGGCGGGTTCACCCCTCCACTTT. It specifies CASSITGAGSPLHF.

This clonotype was found a few times. The J gene is TRBJ1-1, the V gene TRBV28; weak D call: TRBD1 (5 bases). The CDR3 has 13 amino acids. CDR1 and CDR2 (germline): MDHEN, SYDVKM. Trimming left V 4 bases short and J 2 bases short, with 8 bases between. CDR3 DNA sequence: TGTGCCAGCAGTTGGGGCAGTAACACTGAAGCTTTCTTT. Translated, it gives CASSWGSNTEAFF. The full variable domain, rest sourced from reference TRBV28 and TRBJ1-1, is DVKVTQSSRYLVKRTGEKVFLECVQDMDHENMFWYRQDPGLGLRLIYFSYDVKMKEKGDIPEGYSVSREKKERFSLILESASTNQTSMYLCASSWGSNTEAFFGQGTRLTVV.

This clonotype occurred a few times. This chain uses TRBV13 with TRBJ1-4; 8 bases are a match to TRBD1. Germline V gene lookup returns CDR1 PRHDT and CDR2 FYEKMQ (reference sequence). Unmatched junction bases numbered 8, after V lost 4 bases and J lost 4 bases. The CDR3 spans 16 residues. CDR3 region: CASSSSPGQDNEKLFF. The DNA for the CDR3 is TGTGCCAGCAGCTCCTCACCGGGACAGGATAATGAAAAACTGTTTTTT.

Judged by abundance, this clonotype is medium-sized (0.01 to 0.1%). This rearrangement joins TRBV7-9 to TRBJ2-5; 7 positions agree with TRBD2. Trimming cost V 1 base and J 6 bases; bases outside gene matches: 2. CDR3 length: 13 amino acids. Per the germline V gene, CDR1 is SEHNR and CDR2 is FQNEAQ (reference sequence). CDR3 coding DNA: TGTGCCAGCAGCTTAGACGGGGGGAAGACCCAGTACTTC. It translates to CASSLDGGKTQYF.

This clonotype was seen at least ten times. The genes are TRBV27 and TRBJ2-7, with D perhaps matching TRBD1 or TRBD2 (5 bases each). Looked up from germline, CDR1 is MNHEY and CDR2 is SMNVEV (reference sequence). CDR3 size: 14 residues. Between the trimmed V and J ends, which lost 5 bases and 0 bases, there was a span of 11 bases. This CDR3 is CASSLAGSSYEQYF. The DNA for the CDR3 is TGTGCCAGCAGTCTAGCAGGGAGCTCCTACGAGCAGTACTTC.

The genes are TRBV5-1 and TRBJ2-2; TRBD2 matches at 13 bases. The V and J ends lost 3 bases and 3 bases, in that order; junction bases with no gene match: 2. Germline CDR1 and CDR2: SGHRS and YFSETQ. The CDR3 loop spans 16 amino acids. CDR3 in DNA: TGCGCCAGCAGCTCGGGACTAGCGGGACACACCGGGGAGCTGTTTTTT. Protein: CASSSGLAGHTGELFF. Full variable domain (rest looked up from reference TRBV5-1 and TRBJ2-2): KAGVTQTPRYLIKTRGQQVTLSCSPISGHRSVSWYQQTPGQGLQFLFEYFSETQRNKGNFPGRFSGRQFSNSRSEMNVSTLELGDSALYLCASSSGLAGHTGELFFGEGSRLTVL.

This clonotype was picked up many times. J is TRBJ1-2 and V is TRBV29-1; 8 bases line up with TRBD1. V gave up 3 bases and J gave up 2 bases; unmatched junction bases: 2. In germline, CDR1 is SQVTM, CDR2 ANQGSEA. The CDR3 spans 13 residues. CDR3 in DNA: TGCAGCGTTGAGAGGGACAGGAACTATGGCTACACCTTC. This encodes CSVERDRNYGYTF.

The chain recombines TRBV4-1 with TRBJ2-4; TRBD2 matches at 12 bases. From germline, CDR1 is MGHRA and CDR2 YSYEKL. The CDR3 spans 20 residues. With V trimmed by 0 bases and J by 0 bases, 9 bases remained unmatched. This CDR3 is CASSQEHTSGRTIAKNIQYF. The CDR3 DNA sequence: TGCGCCAGCAGCCAAGAACACACTAGCGGGAGGACGATAGCCAAAAACATTCAGTACTTC.

The genes are TRBV18 and TRBJ1-1, with D possibly being TRBD1 (6 bases). This CDR3 spans 16 amino acids. V shed 2 bases and J shed 2 bases, with 15 bases lying between them. Germline V lookup: CDR1 KGHSH, CDR2 LQKENI. The CDR3 sequence: CASSPTQWTANTEAFF. CDR3 coding DNA: TGTGCCAGCTCACCAACCCAGTGGACAGCCAACACTGAAGCTTTCTTT. Full variable domain (outside the CDR3, taken from reference TRBV18 and TRBJ1-1): NAGVMQNPRHLVRRRGQEARLRCSPMKGHSHVYWYRQLPEEGLKFMVYLQKENIIDESGMPKERFSAEFPKEGPSILRIQQVVRGDSAAYFCASSPTQWTANTEAFFGQGTRLTVV.

Many counts were recorded for this clonotype. V gene TRBV7-2 combines with J gene TRBJ1-3; D gene unclear. Germline values: CDR1 SGHTA, CDR2 FQGNSA. The CDR3 contains 16 residues. V was cut by 0 bases and J by 0 bases, with 9 bases left in between. CDR3 nucleotide sequence: TGTGCCAGCAGCTTAGCAGGGAAATACTCTGGAAACACCATATATTTT. The encoded protein is CASSLAGKYSGNTIYF.

This clonotype was seen at least ten times. The chain uses TRBV6-1 and TRBJ2-7; D is perhaps TRBD1 (6 bases). With 0 bases removed from V and 4 bases from J, the gap between germline ends came to 10 bases. The CDR3 extends over 14 amino acids. Germline CDR1 is MNHNS and CDR2 is SASEGT. The CDR3 DNA reads TGTGCCAGCAGTGAAGCAGGACAGATGTACGAGCAGTACTTC. Encoded protein: CASSEAGQMYEQYF.

This clonotype was recorded many times. As DNA, the CDR3 is TGTGCCAGCTCACCACTTGGACAGGGAGGCACTGAAGCTTTCTTT. This encodes CASSPLGQGGTEAFF. This sequence joins TRBV18 and TRBJ1-1; 8 positions match TRBD1. With 1 base clipped from V and 4 bases from J, the junction kept 5 bases outside the gene matches. Germline loops: CDR1 KGHSH, CDR2 LQKENI. This CDR3 comprises 15 residues.

This clonotype was detected ten times or more. The CDR3 sequence: CATSVSYGYTF. The CDR3 DNA reads as TGTGCCACCAGTGTGAGCTATGGCTACACCTTC. The rearrangement uses TRBV24-1 and TRBJ1-2, with D uncertain. The CDR3 extends over 11 amino acids. V was trimmed by 5 bases and J by 4 bases, leaving 4 bases between them. Germline lookup yields CDR1 KGHDR and CDR2 SFDVKD.

In nucleotides, the CDR3 is TGTGCCAGCAGCCTTGGGGACAGGCCCTCTAACTATGGCTACACCTTC. Translation gives CASSLGDRPSNYGYTF. The chain uses TRBV5-4 and TRBJ1-2, with 8 positions matching TRBD1. The V and J ends lost 4 bases and 0 bases, in that order; junction bases with no gene match: 8. The CDR3 is 16 residues long. CDR1 SGHNT and CDR2 YYREEE come from the germline V gene (reference sequence).

V and J are TRBV7-9 and TRBJ2-3; D is perhaps TRBD2 (5 bases). Trimming removed 1 base from V and 4 bases from J, with 12 bases in between. There are 15 residues in the CDR3. Germline values: CDR1 SEHNR, CDR2 FQNEAQ (reference sequence). In DNA form, the CDR3 reads TGTGCCAGCAGCTTAGACGGGCGGGCTTCAGATACGCAGTATTTT. Its protein product is CASSLDGRASDTQYF.

This clonotype was counted ten times or more. The chain joins TRBV2 to TRBJ1-1; D is undetermined. CDR3 size: 14 residues. Per germline, CDR1 SNHLY and CDR2 FYNNEI. Trimming left V 5 bases short and J 3 bases short, with 13 bases between. CDR3 amino acids: CASSSPGDYTEAFF. DNA of the CDR3: TGTGCCAGCAGTTCGCCCGGGGATTACACTGAAGCTTTCTTT. The full variable domain, completed using reference TRBV2 and TRBJ1-1, is EPEVTQTPSHQVTQMGQEVILRCVPISNHLYFYWYRQILGQKVEFLVSFYNNEISEKSEIFDDQFSVERPDGSNFTLKIRSTKLEDSAMYFCASSSPGDYTEAFFGQGTRLTVV.

V gene TRBV29-1 combines with J gene TRBJ2-7; 7 nucleotides line up with TRBD1. This CDR3 contains 12 residues. The germline gives CDR1 SQVTM, CDR2 ANQGSEA. V shed 6 bases, J shed 3 bases, and the junction held 5 bases outside the gene matches. CDR3 bases: TGCAGCGTGGTGGGACAGAGCTACGAGCAGTACTTC. Its translation: CSVVGQSYEQYF.